This entry lists 17 T cell receptor beta chains sequenced from one sample in a study of regulatory T cells in long-lasting Graves disease. The authors built TCR beta libraries using iRepertoire HTBI primers and Arm-PCR of CDR3 regions. TCRdb called the multiplex PCR reads again in MiXCR, with one record for every CDR3 protein. The sample yields more than 300,000 distinct CDR3 sequences, roughly 10% seen once. The time point was: newly diagnosed GD, antithyroid drugs for less than 3 months. Following extraction of RNA from PBMCs, that RNA was used to make the TCR library. The data were also submitted as part of a second study, on T cells in Graves' hyperthyroidism and ophthalmopathy.

Sequencing was performed on peripheral blood mononuclear cells (PBMCs), taken at new diagnosis, from a patient treated with antithyroid drugs. Receptors originate from a woman aged 18-30 years with Graves disease.

This clonotype was seen only a few times. The chain combines TRBV27 with TRBJ2-3; D is unresolved. The CDR3 has 14 amino acids. Trimming removed 5 bases from V and 2 bases from J, with 11 bases in between. Germline V gives CDR1 MNHEY, CDR2 SMNVEV (reference sequence). The CDR3, as DNA: TGTGCCAGCAGTACCTCGTCACCCACAGATACGCAGTATTTT. Amino acid sequence: CASSTSSPTDTQYF.

This clonotype was seen many times. The rearrangement joins TRBV27 to TRBJ2-2; D is undetermined. V dropped 2 bases and J dropped 8 bases, with 6 bases sitting between them. The CDR3 spans 12 residues. Germline V CDR1 and CDR2: MNHEY, SMNVEV (reference sequence). In DNA, the CDR3 is TGTGCCAGCAGTTTAGTACAGGGGGAGCTGTTTTTT. It yields the protein CASSLVQGELFF.

This clonotype was recorded a few times. The chain combines TRBV10-3 with TRBJ1-4; D not resolved. This CDR3 is built from 13 residues. The ends were cut back, 6 bases at V and 8 bases at J, with 13 bases in the middle. The germline gives CDR1 ENHRY, CDR2 SYGVKD. The DNA for the CDR3 is TGTGCCATCAGCCTCCGAGCCGGAGAAAAACTGTTTTTT. Protein: CAISLRAGEKLFF.

This clonotype was seen a handful of times. The gene calls are TRBV7-2 and TRBJ2-1; 8 bases align to TRBD2. CDR1 is SGHTA and CDR2 is FQGNSA in the germline V gene. J gave up 8 bases and V 6 bases, and 15 bases lay outside the gene matches. This CDR3 has 16 amino acids. The CDR3 region is CASSWWTSPSGDEQFF. CDR3 coding DNA: TGTGCCAGCAGTTGGTGGACTAGCCCTTCTGGGGATGAGCAGTTCTTC. Complete variable domain (other parts from reference TRBV7-2 and TRBJ2-1): GAGVSQSPSNKVTEKGKDVELRCDPISGHTALYWYRQSLGQGLEFLIYFQGNSAPDKSGLPSDRFSAERTGGSVSTLTIQRTQQEDSAVYLCASSWWTSPSGDEQFFGPGTRLTVL.

This clonotype has at least ten counts. The V gene is TRBV20-1, the J gene TRBJ2-3; 8 bases are shared with TRBD2. Germline loops: CDR1 DFQATT, CDR2 SNEGSKA (reference sequence). CDR3 size: 15 residues. After removal of 4 bases from V and 0 bases from J, the junction contained 6 bases not matched to a gene. CDR3 sequence reads: CSAIGGAASTDTQYF. Written as DNA, the CDR3 is TGCAGTGCTATCGGGGGGGCCGCTAGCACAGATACGCAGTATTTT.

This clonotype has at least ten counts. A read error may be the cause here, since a much bigger clone is one base away. The V call is TRBV2, the J call TRBJ2-7; 9 bases are a match to TRBD2. The V gene's germline CDR1 is SNHLY and CDR2 FYNNEI. CDR3 length: 16 amino acids. This CDR3 is CASTVGTSRFSGEQCF. CDR3 coding DNA: TGTGCCAGCACTGTGGGGACTAGCAGATTTTCGGGAGAGCAGTGCTTC.

This clonotype was observed many times. The CDR3 loop is CASSEMLAGVGGDEQFF. The CDR3 bases are TGTGCCAGCAGTGAGATGCTAGCGGGAGTGGGGGGGGATGAGCAGTTCTTC. V and J are TRBV2 and TRBJ2-1, with 10 bases identical to TRBD2. Germline-derived CDR1 and CDR2 are SNHLY and FYNNEI. This CDR3 is 17 amino acids long. The V gene end was trimmed by 3 bases and the J gene end by 8 bases; junction bases not matched to a gene: 13.

This clonotype was counted many times. The genes are TRBV5-1 and TRBJ1-3, with 8 positions matching TRBD1. The junction had 11 bases not matched to a gene; V was cut back by 0 bases and J by 0 bases. From germline, CDR1 is SGHRS and CDR2 YFSETQ. The length of the CDR3 is 19 residues. The CDR3: CASSLAGTGWTYSGNTIYF. In DNA form, the CDR3 reads TGCGCCAGCAGCTTGGCTGGGACAGGTTGGACCTACTCTGGAAACACCATATATTTT.

Ten or more counts support this clonotype. This chain uses TRBV28 with TRBJ2-1; D not certain. Germline CDR1 is MDHEN and CDR2 is SYDVKM. This CDR3 is 11 amino acids long. Trimming removed 8 bases from V and 7 bases from J, with 9 bases in between. The CDR3, as DNA: TGTGCCAGCCACAACGGAAATGAGCAGTTCTTC. This gives the protein CASHNGNEQFF.

Ten or more counts support this clonotype. The V call is TRBV12-3 or TRBV12-4, the J call TRBJ2-7; D remains unclear. Trimming stripped 3 bases from V and 1 base from J, with 13 bases between. The CDR3 is 15 amino acids. CDR3 residues: CASSFGRIPSYEQYF. CDR3 in DNA: TGTGCCAGCAGTTTTGGCAGGATACCATCCTACGAGCAGTACTTC.

Ten or more counts support this clonotype. This chain links TRBV5-1 with TRBJ1-2; no firm D call. The CDR3 spans 12 residues. The germline V gene has CDR1 SGHRS and CDR2 YFSETQ. Trimming took 4 bases from V and 7 from J, leaving 11 bases between them. The CDR3 DNA sequence: TGCGCCAGCAGCACCGGACGGACTGGCTACACCTTC. It translates to CASSTGRTGYTF.

The chain combines TRBV20-1 with TRBJ2-5; 11 bases match TRBD2. Germline V CDR1 and CDR2: DFQATT, SNEGSKA (reference sequence). The V segment lost 5 bases and the J segment 4 bases; nucleotides outside the gene matches: 6. This CDR3 spans 14 amino acids. The CDR3 nucleotides are TGCAGTGCTCTACGTCTAGCGGGGGGAGAGACCCAGTACTTC. Translation: CSALRLAGGETQYF.

This clonotype was seen ten or more times. The chain combines TRBV30 with TRBJ1-2; D remains ambiguous. CDR1 is GTSNPN, CDR2 SVGIG, per germline (reference sequence). V dropped 7 bases and J dropped 5 bases, with 8 bases sitting between them. The CDR3 consists of 10 residues. CDR3 sequence reads: CAFWLYGYTF. The CDR3, as DNA: TGTGCCTTTTGGCTTTATGGCTACACCTTC.

This clonotype appeared a few times. The V and J genes are TRBV19 and TRBJ1-2; 8 positions agree with TRBD1. Trimming removed 8 bases from V and 7 bases from J; junction bases left unmatched: 12. CDR3 length equals 14 residues. In germline, CDR1 is LNHDA, CDR2 SQIVND (reference sequence). In nucleotides, the CDR3 is TGTGCCAGTGATGGCTCCGGGACAGGTGGTGGCTACACCTTC. Translating gives CASDGSGTGGGYTF.

This clonotype appeared a few times. The rearrangement links TRBV20-1 to TRBJ1-4; the match to TRBD1 covers 8 bases. This CDR3 comprises 15 residues. Germline V lookup: CDR1 DFQATT, CDR2 SNEGSKA (reference sequence). J was trimmed by 5 bases and V by 0 bases; bases with no gene match: 5. The CDR3 reads CSAREKDRANEKLFF. CDR3 bases: TGCAGTGCTAGAGAAAAGGACAGGGCAAATGAAAAACTGTTTTTT.

This chain uses TRBV5-8 with TRBJ2-5; 7 nucleotides align to TRBD2. The CDR3 consists of 16 residues. V gave up 0 bases and J gave up 1 base; unmatched junction bases: 6. The germline V gene has CDR1 SGHTS and CDR2 YDEGEE. The CDR3: CASSLGSGLVQETQYF. For the CDR3, the DNA is TGTGCCAGCAGCTTGGGTTCCGGACTAGTCCAAGAGACCCAGTACTTC.

The table lists this clonotype with many counts. The J gene is TRBJ2-1, the V gene TRBV29-1; TRBD2 agrees at 13 bases. The CDR3 has 15 residues. Trimming at V came to 2 bases and at J to 8 bases, leaving 6 bases not matched to a gene. Germline values: CDR1 SQVTM, CDR2 ANQGSEA. The CDR3 protein is CSVEMGTSGVDEQFF. CDR3 nucleotide sequence: TGCAGCGTTGAAATGGGGACTAGCGGGGTGGATGAGCAGTTCTTC.